This record looks at one T cell receptor (beta chain) sequence and its context. The antigen is unknown. Generated by immunoSEQ multiplex PCR, the TCRdb table keeps only in-frame clones and is missing some. Among 53,000 or so clones listed, about 86% were seen once. The data derive from a study of T cell responses to AZD1222 COVID-19 vaccine. Broader study findings: Donors were largely white British and mainly female; clonal diversity was possibly underestimated. Targeting of unmutated variant regions was reportedly seen in nearly half of spike-specific TCRs.

The V end was cut by 0 bases, the J end by 7 bases, with 20 bases between. Germline CDR1 SGHRS, CDR2 YFSETQ. The CDR3 consists of 17 residues. The specimen comprised peripheral blood, sampled 28 days after the second AZD1222 dose. The V and J genes are TRBV5-1 and TRBJ2-1; tentative D call: TRBD2 (6 bases). The receptor was isolated from an adult who received the AZD1222 COVID-19 vaccine. The DNA of the CDR3 is TGCGCCAGCAGCTTGGATGCCTCGGGAGCCCCGGGGAATGAGCAGTTCTTC. Protein product: CASSLDASGAPGNEQFF.